Presented here are 10 T cell receptor beta chains from one specimen sequenced in a study of PD-1 blockade in mismatch repair-deficient tumors. Assay: immunoSEQ multiplex PCR; the TCRdb copy retains only in-frame clones and omits some. The repertoire holds approximately 9,800 clones, with more than 70% as singletons. Sequences were derived from PBMCs, sampled just under 47 weeks after starting pembrolizumab. The receptor set was obtained from an adult with mismatch repair-deficient cancer.

The gene calls are TRBV5-1 and TRBJ1-3; 12 bases map to TRBD1. Germline V gene data show CDR1 as SGHRS and CDR2 as YFSETQ. This CDR3 has 18 amino acids. With V trimmed by 4 bases and J by 3 bases, 11 bases remained unmatched. The chain's CDR3 is CASSMEGTGGASGNTIYF. The CDR3 DNA is TGCGCCAGCAGCATGGAGGGGACAGGGGGCGCAAGTGGAAACACCATATATTTT.

DNA of the CDR3: TGTGCCAGCAGCCCCCCGGGACTAGCGGGAGTGAATGAGCAGTTCTTC. Its protein is CASSPPGLAGVNEQFF. The rearrangement links TRBV7-3 to TRBJ2-1, with 14 positions matching TRBD2. The CDR3 length is 16 residues. CDR1 and CDR2 from the germline V gene are SGHTA and FQGTGA. Unmatched junction bases numbered 7, after V lost 5 bases and J lost 7 bases.

This clone was detected only a few times. V and J are TRBV29-1 and TRBJ2-3; D possibly corresponds to TRBD1 (6 bases). In germline, CDR1 is SQVTM, CDR2 ANQGSEA. The V end was cut by 4 bases, the J end by 0 bases, with 11 bases between. This CDR3 contains 14 residues. The CDR3 DNA reads TGCAGCGTTGGGGGGCTTTATAGCACAGATACGCAGTATTTT. Translation gives CSVGGLYSTDTQYF.

The genes are TRBV7-2 and TRBJ1-5; 7 bases map to TRBD1. CDR1 is SGHTA, CDR2 FQGNSA, per germline. This CDR3 region has 15 residues. The V segment lost 3 bases and the J segment 4 bases; nucleotides outside the gene matches: 6. The CDR3 loop reads CASSLTGTANQPQHF. The CDR3 nucleotides read TGTGCCAGCAGCTTGACCGGGACAGCGAATCAGCCCCAGCATTTT.

V and J are TRBV11-2 and TRBJ2-6, with a possible D match to TRBD1 (6 bases). V dropped 5 bases and J dropped 0 bases, with 11 bases sitting between them. This CDR3 spans 16 amino acids. Germline CDR1 SGHAT, CDR2 FQNNGV. The CDR3 nucleotides are TGTGCCAGCAGCCGCCTAGGGGGCTCTGGGGCCAACGTCCTGACTTTC. Translated, it gives CASSRLGGSGANVLTF. Full variable domain (outside the CDR3, taken from reference TRBV11-2 and TRBJ2-6): EAGVAQSPRYKIIEKRQSVAFWCNPISGHATLYWYQQILGQGPKLLIQFQNNGVVDDSQLPKDRFSAERLKGVDSTLKIQPAKLEDSAVYLCASSRLGGSGANVLTFGAGSRLTVL.

The chain couples TRBV28 to TRBJ1-2; 10 bases are shared with TRBD1. J gave up 4 bases and V 6 bases, and 5 bases lay outside the gene matches. The CDR3 consists of 14 residues. Germline V gene sequence: CDR1 MDHEN, CDR2 SYDVKM. This CDR3 reads CASSPGQGFYGYTF. The CDR3 DNA follows: TGTGCCAGCAGCCCGGGACAGGGGTTCTATGGCTACACCTTC.

The rearrangement links TRBV9 to TRBJ2-1; D ambiguous. The V and J ends lost 1 base and 3 bases respectively, with 11 bases between them. CDR3 size: 15 residues. Germline V gene sequence: CDR1 SGDLS, CDR2 YYNGEE. The CDR3 protein is CASSVLGSSYNEQFF. CDR3 in DNA: TGTGCCAGCAGCGTACTAGGATCGAGCTACAATGAGCAGTTCTTC.

The chain couples TRBV6-5 to TRBJ2-7; TRBD2 aligns across 14 bases. With V trimmed by 4 bases and J by 4 bases, 6 bases remained unmatched. Germline V gene data show CDR1 as MNHEY and CDR2 as SVGAGI. The CDR3 is 16 amino acids. The CDR3, as DNA: TGTGCCAGCAGTTCTCTGGGGACTAGCGGGAGTTACGAGCAGTACTTC. Its translation: CASSSLGTSGSYEQYF.

A few counts support this clone. The gene calls are TRBV4-1 and TRBJ2-7, with TRBD1 matching 8 bases. The CDR3 runs to 14 residues. Germline trimming cut 4 bases from V and 3 bases from J; bases unmatched to any gene: 5. Germline assignment: CDR1 MGHRA and CDR2 YSYEKL. CDR3 amino acids: CASSPPGQVYEQYF. CDR3 sequence (DNA): TGCGCCAGCAGCCCGCCGGGACAGGTCTACGAGCAGTACTTC.

This sequence joins TRBV14 and TRBJ2-2; the match to TRBD2 covers 11 bases. Losses at the gene ends were 0 bases for V and 4 bases for J; bases not matched to a gene: 10. The CDR3 has 19 amino acids. CDR1 is SGHDN, CDR2 FVKESK, per germline. CDR3 sequence (DNA): TGTGCCAGCAGCCAAGACCGATTTAGCGGGAGGGTGGCCACCGGGGAGCTGTTTTTT. Translating gives CASSQDRFSGRVATGELFF.